These 5 T cell receptor beta chains share one sample of origin, sequenced in a study of response to subunit inactivated influenza vaccine. TCRdb recomputed calls from the RT-PCR reads with MiXCR, one row per CDR3 protein. This sample yields around 520,000 distinct CDR3 sequences, of which 25% are seen a single time; 1.9% belongs to the top ten. Source: CD4+ T cells sorted from PBMCs, taken more than 4 days after vaccination. The source of these receptors is a man aged 50-60 years who received an inactivated influenza vaccine.

The genes are TRBV6-6 and TRBJ2-7; 11 positions agree with TRBD1. Germline loops: CDR1 MNHNY, CDR2 SVGAGI (reference sequence). CDR3 length: 13 amino acids. The V segment lost 2 bases and the J segment 7 bases; nucleotides outside the gene matches: 1. The CDR3 reads CASSYGTGGEQYF. CDR3 sequence (DNA): TGTGCCAGCAGTTACGGGACAGGGGGTGAGCAGTACTTC.

This clonotype was found once. This chain uses TRBV6-1 with TRBJ1-5, with 9 bases aligning to TRBD1. CDR3 length: 14 residues. CDR1 MNHNS and CDR2 SASEGT come from the germline V gene. V was clipped by 6 bases and J by 6 bases; unmatched bases: 6. The CDR3 bases are TGTGCCAGCAGATCGGGGACAGGGTTTCAGCCCCAGCATTTT. Amino acids: CASRSGTGFQPQHF.

This clonotype was detected ten times or more. The chain links TRBV20-1 to TRBJ1-5; D is perhaps TRBD1 (5 bases). Germline V gene data show CDR1 as DFQATT and CDR2 as SNEGSKA (reference sequence). CDR3 length: 12 amino acids. The CDR3 loop reads CSLGAGDQPQHF. The CDR3 DNA sequence: TGCAGCCTCGGGGCCGGGGATCAGCCCCAGCATTTT.

This clonotype occurred many times. CDR3 loop: CASSTQGYEQYF. The CDR3 DNA reads TGCGCCAGCAGCACACAGGGTTACGAGCAGTACTTC. This chain connects TRBV5-1 to TRBJ2-7, with a weak D call TRBD1 (6 bases). Trimming removed 4 bases from V and 4 bases from J, with 9 bases in between. This CDR3 contains 12 residues. The germline V gene encodes CDR1 SGHRS and CDR2 YFSETQ.

The genes are TRBV12-3 or TRBV12-4 and TRBJ1-5; D gene ambiguous. V was trimmed by 0 bases and J by 1 base, leaving 7 bases between them. This CDR3 comprises 15 residues. The CDR3 nucleotides are TGTGCCAGCAGTTTAGCTAGCCTAAGCAATCAGCCCCAGCATTTT. It yields the protein CASSLASLSNQPQHF.